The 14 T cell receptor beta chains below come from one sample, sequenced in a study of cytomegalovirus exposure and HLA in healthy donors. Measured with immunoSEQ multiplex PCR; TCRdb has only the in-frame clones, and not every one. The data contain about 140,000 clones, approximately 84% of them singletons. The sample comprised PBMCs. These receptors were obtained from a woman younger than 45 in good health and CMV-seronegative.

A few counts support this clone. The CDR3 region is CASSVGSGGSRDEQFF. The CDR3 DNA reads TGCGCCAGCAGCGTGGGCAGCGGGGGATCCAGGGATGAGCAGTTCTTC. The chain joins TRBV5-1 to TRBJ2-1; 8 nucleotides align to TRBD2. The ends lost 4 bases at V and 8 bases at J; junction bases unmatched: 14. CDR1 and CDR2 from the germline V gene are SGHRS and YFSETQ. The CDR3 is made up of 16 amino acids. The full variable domain, its missing parts supplied by reference TRBV5-1 and TRBJ2-1, is KAGVTQTPRYLIKTRGQQVTLSCSPISGHRSVSWYQQTPGQGLQFLFEYFSETQRNKGNFPGRFSGRQFSNSRSEMNVSTLELGDSALYLCASSVGSGGSRDEQFFGPGTRLTVL.

The CDR3 spells CASSLGVRGRGKAEAFF. The CDR3 nucleotides are TGTGCCAGCAGCTTAGGAGTCAGGGGGCGAGGAAAGGCCGAAGCTTTCTTT. V gene TRBV11-1 combines with J gene TRBJ1-1; TRBD1 matches at 8 bases. Germline V gene lookup returns CDR1 SGHAT and CDR2 FQDESV (reference sequence). CDR3 size: 17 residues. V lost 1 base and J lost 8; bases outside the gene matches: 15.

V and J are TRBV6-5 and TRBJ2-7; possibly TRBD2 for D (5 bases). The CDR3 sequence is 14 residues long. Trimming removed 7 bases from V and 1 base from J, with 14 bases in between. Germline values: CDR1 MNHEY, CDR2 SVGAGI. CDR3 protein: CASTNGERSYEQYF. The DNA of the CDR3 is TGTGCCAGCACCAATGGGGAGCGGTCCTACGAGCAGTACTTC.

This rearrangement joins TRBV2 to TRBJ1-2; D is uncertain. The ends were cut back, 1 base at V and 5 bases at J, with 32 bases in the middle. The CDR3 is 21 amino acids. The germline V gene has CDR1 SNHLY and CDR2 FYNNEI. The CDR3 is CASSEEYVGGPSIYFDYGYTF. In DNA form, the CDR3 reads TGTGCCAGCAGTGAAGAATATGTGGGCGGGCCGTCTATCTATTTCGATTATGGCTACACCTTC.

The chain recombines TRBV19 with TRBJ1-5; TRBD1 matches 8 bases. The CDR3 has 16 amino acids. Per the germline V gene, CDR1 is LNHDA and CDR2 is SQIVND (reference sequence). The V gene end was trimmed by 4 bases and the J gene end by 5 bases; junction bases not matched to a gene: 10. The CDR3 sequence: CASSTPRQGIDQPQHF. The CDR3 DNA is TGTGCCAGTAGTACCCCCCGACAGGGGATAGATCAGCCCCAGCATTTT.

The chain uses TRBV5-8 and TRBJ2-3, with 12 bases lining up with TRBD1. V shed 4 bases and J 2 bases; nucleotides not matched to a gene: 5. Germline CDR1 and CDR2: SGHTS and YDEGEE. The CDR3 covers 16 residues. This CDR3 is CASSPQGQGATDTQYF. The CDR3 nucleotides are TGTGCCAGCAGCCCCCAGGGACAGGGGGCCACAGATACGCAGTATTTT.

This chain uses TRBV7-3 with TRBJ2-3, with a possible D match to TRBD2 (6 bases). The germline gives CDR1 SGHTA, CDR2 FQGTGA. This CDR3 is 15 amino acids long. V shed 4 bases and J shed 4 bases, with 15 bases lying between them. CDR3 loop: CASSSRPGVADTQYF. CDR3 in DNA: TGTGCCAGCAGCTCGCGACCGGGGGTCGCAGATACGCAGTATTTT.

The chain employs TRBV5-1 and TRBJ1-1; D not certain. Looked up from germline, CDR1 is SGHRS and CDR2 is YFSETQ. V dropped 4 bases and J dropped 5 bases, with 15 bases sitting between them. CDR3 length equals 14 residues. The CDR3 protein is CASSDPGGITEAFF. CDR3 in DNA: TGCGCCAGCAGCGACCCAGGAGGGATAACTGAAGCTTTCTTT.

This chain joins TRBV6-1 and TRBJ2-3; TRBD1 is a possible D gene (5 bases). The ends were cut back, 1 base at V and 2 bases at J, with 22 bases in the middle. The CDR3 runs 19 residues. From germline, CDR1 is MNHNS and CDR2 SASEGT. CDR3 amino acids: CASSEVPIGAKGNTDTQYF. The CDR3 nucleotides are TGTGCCAGCAGTGAAGTGCCAATTGGGGCCAAGGGAAACACAGATACGCAGTATTTT.

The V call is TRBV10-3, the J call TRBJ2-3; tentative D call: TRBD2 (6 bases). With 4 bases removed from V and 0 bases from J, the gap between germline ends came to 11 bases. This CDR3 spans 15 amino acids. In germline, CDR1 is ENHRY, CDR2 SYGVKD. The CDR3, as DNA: TGTGCCATCAGTGTCGCGGGGTCTAGCACAGATACGCAGTATTTT. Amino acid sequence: CAISVAGSSTDTQYF.

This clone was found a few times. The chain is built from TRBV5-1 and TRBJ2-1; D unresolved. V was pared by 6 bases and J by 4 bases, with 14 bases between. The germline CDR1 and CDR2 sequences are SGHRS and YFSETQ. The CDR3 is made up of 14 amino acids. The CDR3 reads CASTPRDFYNEQFF. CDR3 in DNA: TGCGCCAGCACACCCCGAGACTTTTACAATGAGCAGTTCTTC.

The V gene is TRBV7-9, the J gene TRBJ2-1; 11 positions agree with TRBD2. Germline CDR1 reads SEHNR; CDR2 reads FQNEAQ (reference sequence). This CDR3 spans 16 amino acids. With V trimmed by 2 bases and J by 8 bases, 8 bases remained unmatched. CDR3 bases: TGTGCCAGCAGCTTACTCCCGCTAGCGGGGGGCTATGAGCAGTTCTTC. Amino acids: CASSLLPLAGGYEQFF. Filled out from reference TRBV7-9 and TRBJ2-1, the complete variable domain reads DTGVSQNPRHKITKRGQNVTFRCDPISEHNRLYWYRQTLGQGPEFLTYFQNEAQLEKSRLLSDRFSAERPKGSFSTLEIQRTEQGDSAMYLCASSLLPLAGGYEQFFGPGTRLTVL.

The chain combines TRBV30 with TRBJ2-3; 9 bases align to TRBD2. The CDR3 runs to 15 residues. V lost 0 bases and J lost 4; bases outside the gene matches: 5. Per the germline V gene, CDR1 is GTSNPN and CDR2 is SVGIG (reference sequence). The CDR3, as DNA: TGTGCCTGGAGTGTACGGCGGGGGGGCCCAGATACGCAGTATTTT. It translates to CAWSVRRGGPDTQYF.

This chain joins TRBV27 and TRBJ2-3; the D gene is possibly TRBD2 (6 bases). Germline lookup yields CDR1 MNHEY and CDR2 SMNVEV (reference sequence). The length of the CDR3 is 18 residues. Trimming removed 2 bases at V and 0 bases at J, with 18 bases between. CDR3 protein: CASSLVGLLATSTDTQYF. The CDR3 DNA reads TGTGCCAGCAGTTTAGTAGGGCTTCTAGCGACCAGCACAGATACGCAGTATTTT.